Shown below are 24 T cell receptor beta chains from a single sample sequenced in a study of blood T cell repertoires in COVID-19. Profiling relied on immunoSEQ multiplex PCR, and the TCRdb table lists in-frame clones only, not all of them. In the table there are 500,000 or so clones, roughly 90% of which are singletons. The sequencing input was PBMCs or T cells enriched from blood (not recorded which). The receptors were sampled from a woman aged 18 to 35 who had recovered from COVID-19.

The chain recombines TRBV2 with TRBJ2-7; the match to TRBD2 covers 7 bases. The CDR3 runs to 13 residues. The ends lost 10 bases at V and 2 bases at J; junction bases unmatched: 8. Germline V gives CDR1 SNHLY, CDR2 FYNNEI. The CDR3 protein is CATRGDPPYEQYF. CDR3 sequence (DNA): TGTGCCACTCGGGGGGATCCCCCCTACGAGCAGTACTTC.

The V call is TRBV18, the J call TRBJ2-1; the match to TRBD2 covers 8 bases. V lost 0 bases to trimming and J lost 10 bases; unmatched junction nucleotides: 8. This CDR3 contains 15 residues. Germline CDR1 reads KGHSH; CDR2 reads LQKENI. The CDR3 spells CASSPPLAGIREQFF. CDR3 sequence (DNA): TGTGCCAGCTCACCACCGCTAGCGGGTATTAGGGAGCAGTTCTTC.

The sample holds one count of this clone. This chain connects TRBV11-2 to TRBJ2-7; D gene uncertain. Trimming took 1 base from V and 5 from J, leaving 9 bases between them. Germline V gene data show CDR1 as SGHAT and CDR2 as FQNNGV. The CDR3 covers 13 residues. CDR3: CASSLGRANEQYF. The CDR3 DNA is TGTGCCAGCAGCTTAGGTCGAGCCAACGAGCAGTACTTC.

The chain links TRBV2 to TRBJ1-6; TRBD1 is a possible D gene (5 bases). The germline CDR1 and CDR2 sequences are SNHLY and FYNNEI. The CDR3 spans 15 residues. The V end lost 7 bases, the J end lost 2 bases, and 12 bases lay between the germline ends. The CDR3 DNA sequence: TGTGCCAGCATCCCGGACACAACCTATAATTCACCCCTCCACTTT. Translated, it gives CASIPDTTYNSPLHF.

The chain has TRBV5-1 and TRBJ2-3, with 9 nucleotides matching TRBD2. CDR1 is SGHRS and CDR2 is YFSETQ in the germline V gene. V shed 0 bases and J 2 bases; nucleotides not matched to a gene: 7. There are 17 residues in the CDR3. Here the CDR3 DNA reads TGCGCCAGCAGCTTGGCCCTCTTAGCGGGGGACACAGATACGCAGTATTTT. This codes for CASSLALLAGDTDTQYF.

The V and J genes are TRBV2 and TRBJ2-7; 11 nucleotides align to TRBD2. In germline, CDR1 is SNHLY, CDR2 FYNNEI. This CDR3 spans 17 amino acids. V was pared by 4 bases and J by 1 base, with 9 bases of the junction left unmatched. The CDR3 sequence is CASSVPETSGESYEQYF. As DNA, the CDR3 is TGTGCCAGCAGTGTTCCTGAGACTAGCGGGGAGTCCTACGAGCAGTACTTC.

The V call is TRBV19, the J call TRBJ1-4; TRBD1 matches 11 bases. The CDR3 is made up of 17 amino acids. V lost 4 bases to trimming and J lost 6 bases; unmatched junction nucleotides: 10. Germline CDR1 reads LNHDA; CDR2 reads SQIVND (reference sequence). The chain's CDR3 is CASSNHSDRGRDEKLFF. Written as DNA, the CDR3 is TGTGCCAGTAGTAACCATTCGGACAGGGGGCGTGATGAAAAACTGTTTTTT.

This rearrangement joins TRBV7-2 to TRBJ2-3; 14 bases are shared with TRBD2. The germline V gene has CDR1 SGHTA and CDR2 FQGNSA. CDR3 size: 19 residues. V was pared by 5 bases and J by 0 bases, with 10 bases of the junction left unmatched. The DNA of the CDR3 is TGTGCCAGCAGCCCGGGCGGGACTAGCGGGGGATCGAGCACAGATACGCAGTATTTT. Translated, it gives CASSPGGTSGGSSTDTQYF.

The rearrangement links TRBV28 to TRBJ2-7, with D perhaps matching TRBD1 (6 bases). The germline V gene has CDR1 MDHEN and CDR2 SYDVKM. This CDR3 region has 13 residues. The V gene lost 7 bases and the J gene lost 2 bases, with 12 bases spanning the gap. The CDR3 DNA sequence: TGTGCCAGCACCCCAGGACAGACCTACGAGCAGTACTTC. Translated: CASTPGQTYEQYF.

J is TRBJ2-5 and V is TRBV4-2, with 8 nucleotides matching TRBD2. With 1 base clipped from V and 5 bases from J, the junction kept 15 bases outside the gene matches. Per the germline V gene, CDR1 is LGHNA and CDR2 is YNFKEQ. There are 18 residues in the CDR3. The CDR3 loop reads CASSQVPPRRGVSETQYF. The CDR3 bases are TGTGCCAGCAGCCAAGTCCCCCCCCGGCGGGGGGTTTCGGAGACCCAGTACTTC.

The J gene is TRBJ2-3, the V gene TRBV7-2, with TRBD2 identical over 10 bases. After removal of 4 bases from V and 4 bases from J, the junction contained 8 bases not matched to a gene. CDR1 SGHTA and CDR2 FQGNSA come from the germline V gene. The CDR3 runs 16 residues. CDR3 DNA: TGTGCCAGCAGCTCTATAGCGGGGGGAGGCGCAGATACGCAGTATTTT. It is translated as CASSSIAGGGADTQYF.

The chain joins TRBV10-3 to TRBJ2-5; no reliable D call. V lost 10 bases, J lost 1 base, and 10 bases lay in between. The length of the CDR3 is 12 residues. Germline-derived CDR1 and CDR2 are ENHRY and SYGVKD. CDR3 sequence reads: CASSGFQETQYF. CDR3 nucleotides: TGTGCCAGCTCAGGATTCCAAGAGACCCAGTACTTC.

For the CDR3, the DNA is TGTGCCAGTAGTTCCCTGATGGGGGGTCATAGCAATCAGCCCCAGCATTTT. Amino acids: CASSSLMGGHSNQPQHF. V gene TRBV19 combines with J gene TRBJ1-5, with D perhaps matching TRBD1 (5 bases). Germline V lookup: CDR1 LNHDA, CDR2 SQIVND (reference sequence). With 5 bases removed from V and 0 bases from J, the gap between germline ends came to 17 bases. CDR3 length: 17 residues.

The chain carries TRBV30 and TRBJ1-5; no firm D call. This CDR3 is 14 amino acids long. Germline V lookup: CDR1 GTSNPN, CDR2 SVGIG (reference sequence). Trimming removed 2 bases from V and 3 bases from J, with 11 bases in between. The CDR3 region is CAWSMTLNNQPQHF. The DNA of the CDR3 is TGTGCCTGGAGTATGACTTTGAACAATCAGCCCCAGCATTTT.

The V call is TRBV2, the J call TRBJ1-2, with D perhaps matching TRBD1 (5 bases). Germline-derived CDR1 and CDR2 are SNHLY and FYNNEI. The germline V and J ends were trimmed by 3 bases and 11 bases, with 16 bases remaining between them. CDR3 length equals 13 residues. CDR3 amino acids: CASSEDSGEVYTF. As DNA, the CDR3 is TGTGCCAGCAGTGAGGACTCGGGGGAGGTGTACACCTTC.

The chain combines TRBV10-3 with TRBJ1-2; TRBD1 matches 9 bases. The germline CDR1 and CDR2 sequences are ENHRY and SYGVKD. The CDR3 totals 14 residues. V shed 9 bases, J shed 4 bases, and the junction held 9 bases outside the gene matches. Here the CDR3 reads CAIARTGEGYGYTF. CDR3 bases: TGTGCCATAGCCAGGACAGGGGAAGGCTATGGCTACACCTTC.

This chain uses TRBV25-1 with TRBJ2-3; D is uncertain. Trimming shortened V by 3 bases and J by 1 base, and 8 bases separated the two germline ends. Germline V gene data show CDR1 as MGHDK and CDR2 as SYGVNS. This CDR3 is built from 14 residues. The CDR3 spells CASSEADRTDTQYF. The CDR3 nucleotides read TGTGCCAGCAGTGAGGCGGATCGCACAGATACGCAGTATTTT.

The chain links TRBV3-1 (or the pseudogene TRBV3-2) to TRBJ2-2; D uncertain. The CDR3 totals 14 residues. The germline gives CDR1 LGHDT, CDR2 YNNKEL (reference sequence). The V and J ends lost 4 bases and 2 bases respectively, with 8 bases between them. As DNA, the CDR3 is TGTGCCAGCAGCCCTCCAGGAAACACCGGGGAGCTGTTTTTT. Translated: CASSPPGNTGELFF.

The J gene is TRBJ2-5, the V gene TRBV10-1; 7 bases are shared with TRBD1. With V trimmed by 5 bases and J by 2 bases, 2 bases remained unmatched. The germline CDR1 and CDR2 sequences are WNHNN and SYGVQD (reference sequence). The CDR3 consists of 13 residues. CDR3 bases: TGCGCCAGCAGTTCGGGACAGCAAGAGACCCAGTACTTC. Translation: CASSSGQQETQYF.

J is TRBJ2-7 and V is TRBV28, with TRBD1 matching over 8 bases. The CDR3 loop spans 14 amino acids. The germline V gene encodes CDR1 MDHEN and CDR2 SYDVKM. V dropped 5 bases and J dropped 3; count of bases not matched to a gene: 6. This chain's CDR3 is CASSPLDRGYEQYF. CDR3 sequence (DNA): TGTGCCAGCAGTCCCCTCGACAGGGGCTACGAGCAGTACTTC.

J is TRBJ2-2 and V is TRBV12-5; D is perhaps TRBD2 (6 bases). Germline V gene sequence: CDR1 LGHNT, CDR2 FRNRAP. The CDR3 totals 15 residues. V lost 1 base and J 2 bases, leaving 8 bases between the germline ends. CDR3 residues: CASGLDSGNTGELFF. The CDR3, as DNA: TGTGCTAGTGGTTTGGATAGCGGTAACACCGGGGAGCTGTTTTTT. The full variable domain, its missing parts supplied by reference TRBV12-5 and TRBJ2-2, is DARVTQTPRHKVTEMGQEVTMRCQPILGHNTVFWYRQTMMQGLELLAYFRNRAPLDDSGMPKDRFSAEMPDATLATLKIQPSEPRDSAVYFCASGLDSGNTGELFFGEGSRLTVL.

The chain links TRBV7-8 to TRBJ1-5; a possible D gene is TRBD1 (6 bases). V lost 4 bases and J 4 bases, leaving 11 bases between the germline ends. The CDR3 is made up of 14 amino acids. Germline CDR1 is SGHVS and CDR2 is FQNEAQ. The CDR3 sequence is CASSSRQANQPQHF. As DNA, the CDR3 is TGTGCCAGCAGCTCCCGACAGGCTAATCAGCCCCAGCATTTT.

The rearrangement uses TRBV7-2 and TRBJ2-7; maybe TRBD1 (5 bases). V was clipped by 4 bases and J by 2 bases, with 12 bases between them. This CDR3 contains 14 residues. Per the germline V gene, CDR1 is SGHTA and CDR2 is FQGNSA. The CDR3 DNA is TGTGCCAGCAGCTCCCAGGGTGACGCCTACGAGCAGTACTTC. Translation: CASSSQGDAYEQYF. Variable domain in full (rest from reference TRBV7-2 and TRBJ2-7): GAGVSQSPSNKVTEKGKDVELRCDPISGHTALYWYRQSLGQGLEFLIYFQGNSAPDKSGLPSDRFSAERTGGSVSTLTIQRTQQEDSAVYLCASSSQGDAYEQYFGPGTRLTVT.

The chain is built from TRBV28 and TRBJ2-1; 8 nucleotides match TRBD1. CDR3 size: 16 residues. Germline V gene sequence: CDR1 MDHEN, CDR2 SYDVKM. With 4 bases clipped from V and 0 bases from J, the junction kept 5 bases outside the gene matches. The CDR3 nucleotides are TGTGCCAGCAGTTCCCCTACAGGGGGCTCCTACAATGAGCAGTTCTTC. Amino acid sequence: CASSSPTGGSYNEQFF.